This is a list of T cell receptor beta chains from one sample in a study of cytomegalovirus exposure and HLA in healthy donors. Repertoires were generated with immunoSEQ multiplex PCR, while TCRdb's copy carries only in-frame clones and drops some. The repertoire holds under 200,000 clones, with 75% to 90% as singletons. Sequenced: PBMCs. These receptors originate from a male donor in good health and CMV-seronegative. Each CDR3 is given without its conserved first and last residue.

V: TRBV5-1; J: TRBJ1-2; CDR3: ASSAEPPSRNYGYT
V: TRBV5-4; J: TRBJ2-7; CDR3: ASSLAGIHEQY
V: TRBV15; J: TRBJ1-5; CDR3: ATSRQGGNQPQH
V: TRBV10-3; J: TRBJ2-7; CDR3: AISRQSSYEQY
V: TRBV4-1; J: TRBJ2-1; CDR3: ASSQAVTSGGSSYNEQF
V: TRBV7-9; J: TRBJ1-1; CDR3: ASSLAAWRGNTEAF
V: TRBV7-6; J: TRBJ1-1; CDR3: ASSPDRDAEAF
V: TRBV6-1; J: TRBJ1-3; CDR3: ASRTGGPGNTIY
V: TRBV6-4; J: TRBJ2-1; CDR3: ASSDSQLNEQF
V: TRBV2; J: TRBJ1-2; CDR3: ASKDGTRGDYGYT
V: TRBV7-2; J: TRBJ1-1; CDR3: ASSLGANTEAF
V: TRBV7-9; J: TRBJ2-1; CDR3: ASSPPLVKQF
V: TRBV19; J: TRBJ2-7; CDR3: ASSMRLAASYEQY
V: TRBV5-5; J: TRBJ2-1; CDR3: ASSLGLAGGHEQF
V: TRBV7-2; J: TRBJ1-5; CDR3: ASSLETGNQPQH
V: TRBV29-1; J: TRBJ1-2; CDR3: SSLRGIYGYT
V: TRBV6-5; J: TRBJ1-1; CDR3: ASSYSQVPMNTEAF
V: TRBV10-3; J: TRBJ1-2; CDR3: AISDRQGIGGYT
V: TRBV6-1; J: TRBJ1-1; CDR3: ASSGGTGNKNTEAF
V: TRBV6-1; J: TRBJ1-1; CDR3: ASSHGQGTEAF
V: TRBV6-1; J: TRBJ1-5; CDR3: ASGGWSNQPQH
V: TRBV25-1; J: TRBJ2-7; CDR3: ASSREGASTYEQY